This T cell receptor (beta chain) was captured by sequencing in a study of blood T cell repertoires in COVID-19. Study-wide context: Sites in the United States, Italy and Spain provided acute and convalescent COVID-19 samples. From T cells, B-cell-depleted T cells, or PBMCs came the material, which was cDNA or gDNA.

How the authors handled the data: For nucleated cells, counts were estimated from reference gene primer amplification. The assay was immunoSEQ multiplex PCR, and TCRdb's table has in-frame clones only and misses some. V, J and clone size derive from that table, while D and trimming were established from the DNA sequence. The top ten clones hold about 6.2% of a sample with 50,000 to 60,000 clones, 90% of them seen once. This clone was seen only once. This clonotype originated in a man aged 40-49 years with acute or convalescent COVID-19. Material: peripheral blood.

In DNA form, the CDR3 reads TGTGCCAGCAGTTTATCGCCCCCTCGGGGGAGCTCCTATAATTCACCCCTCCACTTT. Its translation is CASSLSPPRGSSYNSPLHF. This sequence joins TRBV27 and TRBJ1-6; a weak D match, TRBD1 (5 bases). The V end lost 0 bases, the J end lost 0 bases, and 15 bases lay between the germline ends. The CDR3 is made up of 19 amino acids. From germline, CDR1 is MNHEY and CDR2 SMNVEV (reference sequence).